The T cell receptor (beta chain) described here comes from a study of beta chain features in type 1 diabetes. Looked up from germline, CDR1 is SQVTM and CDR2 is ANQGSEA. V lost 4 bases and J lost 1, with 4 bases in between. This CDR3 has 11 residues. This clone turned up a few times. The sample contains more than one DNA sequence encoding this CDR3. The isolated RNA, all of it, was reverse transcribed, so expressed TCRB transcripts were what got sequenced. Sequencing was performed with immunoSEQ multiplex PCR; in TCRdb, only in-frame clones are kept and a portion is missing. Of around 250,000 clones listed, about 30% are singletons.

The receptor comes from a man younger than 40 in good health. This rearrangement joins TRBV29-1 to TRBJ1-1, with no clear D. Material for sequencing was central memory CD4+ T cells from blood. CDR3 loop: CSVGRNTEAFF. CDR3 DNA sequence: TGCAGCGTTGGAAGGAACACTGAAGCTTTCTTT.